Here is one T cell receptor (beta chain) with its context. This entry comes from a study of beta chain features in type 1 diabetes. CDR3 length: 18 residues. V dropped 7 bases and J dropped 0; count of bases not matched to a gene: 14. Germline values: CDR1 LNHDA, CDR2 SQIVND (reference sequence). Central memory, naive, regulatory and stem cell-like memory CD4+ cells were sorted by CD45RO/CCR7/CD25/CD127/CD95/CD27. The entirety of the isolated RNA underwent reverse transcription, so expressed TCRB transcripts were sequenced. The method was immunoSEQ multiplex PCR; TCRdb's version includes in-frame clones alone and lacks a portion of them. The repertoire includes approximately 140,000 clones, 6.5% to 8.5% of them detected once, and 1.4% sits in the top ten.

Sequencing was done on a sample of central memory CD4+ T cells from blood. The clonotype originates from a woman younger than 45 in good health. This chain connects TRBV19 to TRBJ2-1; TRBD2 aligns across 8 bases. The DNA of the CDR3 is TGTGCCAGTACCTCGATCGGGTTAGCGGGACGCTCCTACAATGAGCAGTTCTTC. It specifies CASTSIGLAGRSYNEQFF.